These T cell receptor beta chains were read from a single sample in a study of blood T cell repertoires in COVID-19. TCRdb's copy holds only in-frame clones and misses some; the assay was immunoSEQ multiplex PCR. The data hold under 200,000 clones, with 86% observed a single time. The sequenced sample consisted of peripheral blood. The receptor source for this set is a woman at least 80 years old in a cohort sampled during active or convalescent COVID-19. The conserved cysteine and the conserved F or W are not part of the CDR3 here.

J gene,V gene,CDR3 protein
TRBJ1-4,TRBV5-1,ASSLDSEKLF
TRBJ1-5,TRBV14,ASSGTVNQPQH
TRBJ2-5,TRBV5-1,ASSLRQLETQY
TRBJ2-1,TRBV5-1,ASSDTVTSGADEQF
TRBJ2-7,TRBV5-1,ASSPGLAGDEQY
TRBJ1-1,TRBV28,ASSLGQRNTEAF
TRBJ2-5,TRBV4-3,ASSQDVGDRLGRAQY
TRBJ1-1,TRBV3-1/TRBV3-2,ASSPGILGAF
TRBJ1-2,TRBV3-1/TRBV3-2,ASSLQGNYGYT
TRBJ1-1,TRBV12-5,ASGSIPRGGLTEAF
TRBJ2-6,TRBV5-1,ASSRSSGANVLT
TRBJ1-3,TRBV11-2,ASSFLRGGFSGNTIY
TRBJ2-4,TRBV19,ASGDSLAKNIQY
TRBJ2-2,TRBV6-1,ASSEIGSRAGELF
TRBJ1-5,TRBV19,ASSTPTGWLGNQPQH
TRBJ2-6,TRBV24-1,ATSGSGTVRAGANVLT
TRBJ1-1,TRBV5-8,ASSFNKRTGGGTEAF
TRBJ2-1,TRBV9,ASSGGLAGGQSYNEQF
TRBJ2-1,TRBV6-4,ASRRQAISNEQF
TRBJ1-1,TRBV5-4,ASSVMTGNMNTEAF
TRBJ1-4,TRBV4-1,ASHDRSATNEKLF
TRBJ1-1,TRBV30,AWTHGGANTEAF
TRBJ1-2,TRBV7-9,ASRPTGGAGGYT
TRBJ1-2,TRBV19,ASSTGQGGYT
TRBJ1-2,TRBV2,ASSEGRVAYGYT
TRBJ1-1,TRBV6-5,ASSPVGGRSTEAF
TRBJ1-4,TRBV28,ASRLRQSTTNEKLF
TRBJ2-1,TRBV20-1,SARLGNEQF
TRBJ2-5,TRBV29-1,SVRTGVGETQY
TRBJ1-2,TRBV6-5,ASSPRLLIRYT
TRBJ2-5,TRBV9,ASSVVSGRAETQY
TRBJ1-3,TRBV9,ASSVGAARSGNTIY
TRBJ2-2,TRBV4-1,ASSYTGTQNTGELF
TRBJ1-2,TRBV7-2,ASSTGQGYYGYT
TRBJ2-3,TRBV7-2,ASSLDRGGTDTQY
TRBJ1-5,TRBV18,ASSQVTGVSNQPQH